The 32 T cell receptor beta chains below come from one sample, sequenced in a study of graft-versus-host responses after intestinal transplantation (dated by TCRdb to about 2021). The method was the immunoSEQ multiplex PCR assay. In TCRdb, the immuneACCESS table is reduced to in-frame sequences with V and J assigned. These tables do not hold every clone; where another copy was compared, an unresolved V gene accounts for under half, and the others remain unexplained. Across this sample there are under 90,000 clones, with around 93% seen only once. Of the sample, around 0.69% is held by the ten largest clones. The sample was PBMCs, taken 98 days after intestinal transplantation. The receptors derive from a human patient who received an intestinal transplant, so some T cells may come from the graft donor.

This chain joins TRBV4-1 and TRBJ1-2; D is undetermined. The CDR3 loop spans 13 amino acids. V lost 3 bases, J lost 7 bases, and 12 bases lay in between. Germline CDR1 is MGHRA and CDR2 is YSYEKL. CDR3 DNA sequence: TGCGCCAGCAGCCAGTGCTGGGTTTGTGGCTACACCTTC. It specifies CASSQCWVCGYTF.

The chain is built from TRBV9 and TRBJ1-4, with D unresolved. The ends were cut back, 1 base at V and 4 bases at J, with 14 bases in the middle. Germline assignment: CDR1 SGDLS and CDR2 YYNGEE. This CDR3 comprises 16 residues. Here the CDR3 DNA reads TGTGCCAGCAGCGTATCGGAGGGTGGCTTTAATGAAAAACTGTTTTTT. Translated: CASSVSEGGFNEKLFF.

The chain carries TRBV2 and TRBJ2-1, with TRBD2 identical over 13 bases. The CDR3 spans 18 residues. The V gene's germline CDR1 is SNHLY and CDR2 FYNNEI. The junction had 17 bases not matched to a gene; V was cut back by 8 bases and J by 7 bases. Here the CDR3 reads CASGLGTSGVLGGNEQFF. Here the CDR3 DNA reads TGTGCCAGCGGCCTCGGGACTAGCGGGGTGCTTGGTGGGAATGAGCAGTTCTTC.

This chain connects TRBV7-9 to TRBJ2-7; no definite D call. The germline CDR1 and CDR2 sequences are SEHNR and FQNEAQ (reference sequence). Trimming removed 5 bases from V and 4 bases from J, with 21 bases in between. This CDR3 has 16 amino acids. The CDR3 sequence: CASSPDYGEPRYEQYF. CDR3 in DNA: TGTGCCAGCAGCCCTGATTATGGCGAGCCACGATACGAGCAGTACTTC.

V and J are TRBV10-3 and TRBJ2-7, with no clear D. V was trimmed by 4 bases and J by 3 bases, leaving 10 bases between them. CDR1 ENHRY and CDR2 SYGVKD come from the germline V gene. The CDR3 sequence is 13 residues long. The CDR3 DNA follows: TGTGCCATCAGTGTAGTGAGCAACTACGAGCAGTACTTC. This encodes CAISVVSNYEQYF.

The chain employs TRBV4-1 and TRBJ2-2, with 7 bases fitting TRBD2. Germline V lookup: CDR1 MGHRA, CDR2 YSYEKL. V was clipped by 1 base and J by 1 base; unmatched bases: 21. The CDR3 length is 22 residues. DNA for the CDR3: TGCGCCAGCAGCCAAGTCTGGTATGGGGCCAAAAAAGGGAGGGAGAACACCGGGGAGCTGTTTTTT. Translation gives CASSQVWYGAKKGRENTGELFF.

This rearrangement joins TRBV28 to TRBJ2-7; 12 bases map to TRBD2. Germline V gene lookup returns CDR1 MDHEN and CDR2 SYDVKM. V was clipped by 2 bases and J by 3 bases; unmatched bases: 2. The CDR3 is 15 amino acids. The DNA for the CDR3 is TGTGCCAGCAGTTTAGGACTAGCGGGATTCTACGAGCAGTACTTC. This gives the protein CASSLGLAGFYEQYF.

CDR3 DNA: TGTGCCAGCAGTCTCAACGGGGCCCGAGGCGAGCAGTACTTC. Protein sequence: CASSLNGARGEQYF. The chain combines TRBV5-6 with TRBJ2-7, with D perhaps assigned TRBD1 or TRBD2 (5 bases each). This CDR3 has 14 amino acids. Germline loops: CDR1 SGHDT, CDR2 YYEEEE. V shed 5 bases and J shed 6 bases, with 18 bases lying between them. Looking up the rest from reference TRBV5-6 and TRBJ2-7 gives the full variable domain: DAGVTQSPTHLIKTRGQQVTLRCSPKSGHDTVSWYQQALGQGPQFIFQYYEEEERQRGNFPDRFSGHQFPNYSSELNVNALLLGDSALYLCASSLNGARGEQYFGPGTRLTVT.

This sequence joins TRBV11-1 and TRBJ1-1, with a tentative D call TRBD1 (6 bases). This CDR3 contains 15 residues. The V end lost 1 base, the J end lost 4 bases, and 13 bases lay between the germline ends. Germline CDR1 and CDR2: SGHAT and FQDESV (reference sequence). CDR3 sequence: CASSLVGGWGTEAFF. The CDR3 nucleotides are TGTGCCAGCAGCTTAGTTGGGGGCTGGGGCACTGAAGCTTTCTTT.

The chain combines TRBV28 with TRBJ2-6; the match to TRBD1 covers 8 bases. The CDR3 contains 17 residues. J was trimmed by 0 bases and V by 8 bases; bases with no gene match: 9. CDR1 MDHEN and CDR2 SYDVKM come from the germline V gene. The CDR3 reads CASFRQGMSSGANVLTF. CDR3 nucleotide sequence: TGTGCCAGCTTCCGACAGGGGATGAGCTCTGGGGCCAACGTCCTGACTTTC.

CDR3 DNA sequence: TGTGCAAGTCGCTTGAAAAGGGGAGAGACCCAGTACTTC. Amino acids: CASRLKRGETQYF. The genes are TRBV12-2 and TRBJ2-5; the D call TRBD1 from the table was never checked on the DNA. TRBV12-2 is annotated as a pseudogene. The length of the CDR3 is 13 residues.

The gene calls are TRBV6-1 and TRBJ2-2; possibly TRBD1 or TRBD2 for D (6 bases each). The V gene lost 1 base and the J gene lost 3 bases, with 12 bases spanning the gap. Germline CDR1 reads MNHNS; CDR2 reads SASEGT. The CDR3 covers 16 residues. CDR3 DNA: TGTGCCAGCAGTGAAGTTGGGGGGCTTTACACCGGGGAGCTGTTTTTT. This sequence encodes CASSEVGGLYTGELFF.

The chain has TRBV6-5 and TRBJ2-1, with D possibly matching TRBD1 (5 bases). The CDR3 runs to 14 residues. V was pared by 8 bases and J by 4 bases, with 15 bases between. The germline CDR1 and CDR2 sequences are MNHEY and SVGAGI. The CDR3: CASGGTGIYNEQFF. CDR3 bases: TGTGCCAGCGGTGGCACAGGTATTTACAATGAGCAGTTCTTC.

The rearrangement joins TRBV30 to TRBJ2-3; 8 bases agree with TRBD2. The CDR3 is 15 residues long. Germline V gene data show CDR1 as GTSNPN and CDR2 as SVGIG (reference sequence). Trimming cost V 1 base and J 3 bases; bases outside gene matches: 6. The CDR3 region has the DNA TGTGCCTGGAGTGCTCGGGGGGGATGGACAGATACGCAGTATTTT. As protein: CAWSARGGWTDTQYF.

This clone appeared a few times. The chain joins TRBV25-1 to TRBJ1-1, with D perhaps TRBD1 (5 bases). This CDR3 contains 12 residues. From germline, CDR1 is MGHDK and CDR2 SYGVNS. Between the trimmed V and J ends, which lost 5 bases and 1 base, there was a span of 5 bases. CDR3 loop: CASSQGNTEAFF. The CDR3 DNA reads TGTGCCAGCAGTCAGGGGAACACTGAAGCTTTCTTT.

This sequence joins TRBV19 and TRBJ2-7; 7 positions match TRBD1. The CDR3 is 14 residues long. The germline gives CDR1 LNHDA, CDR2 SQIVND (reference sequence). The V gene end was trimmed by 8 bases and the J gene end by 3 bases; junction bases not matched to a gene: 10. The CDR3 bases are TGTGCCAGTTCACAGACAGGGAGAAGCTACGAGCAGTACTTC. The encoded protein is CASSQTGRSYEQYF.

The chain links TRBV15 to TRBJ2-7; 9 nucleotides agree with TRBD1. This CDR3 is built from 15 residues. Germline V lookup: CDR1 LNHNV, CDR2 YYDKDF (reference sequence). J lost 5 bases, V lost 4 bases, and 9 bases had no gene match. The CDR3 is CATSILTGQGNEQYF. CDR3 coding DNA: TGTGCCACCAGCATCTTAACGGGACAGGGCAACGAGCAGTACTTC.

This rearrangement joins TRBV6-5 to TRBJ1-1, with D hard to call. Trimming cost V 0 bases and J 1 base, with 9 bases left between them. This CDR3 has 15 residues. Germline V gives CDR1 MNHEY, CDR2 SVGAGI. The CDR3 nucleotides read TGTGCCAGCAGTTACTCGGGGTTAAAGAACACTGAAGCTTTCTTT. Its protein product is CASSYSGLKNTEAFF.

The gene calls are TRBV5-5 and TRBJ2-2, with a possible D match to TRBD2 (5 bases). Germline-derived CDR1 and CDR2 are SGHKS and YYEKEE (reference sequence). The CDR3 contains 15 residues. The germline V and J ends were trimmed by 1 base and 6 bases, with 13 bases remaining between them. CDR3 nucleotide sequence: TGTGCCAGCAGCTTGTATTCCGGGAATGCCGGGGAGCTGTTTTTT. Protein product: CASSLYSGNAGELFF.

This chain joins TRBV6-4 and TRBJ2-1, with TRBD2 as a possible D gene (5 bases). The CDR3 is 15 residues long. V was pared by 8 bases and J by 0 bases, with 14 bases between. Germline CDR1 MRHNA, CDR2 SNTAGT. In nucleotides, the CDR3 is TGTGCCAGCTCTTTTTCAGCGGACTCCTACAATGAGCAGTTCTTC. Its translation is CASSFSADSYNEQFF.

This chain joins TRBV10-3 and TRBJ2-7; TRBD2 might be the D (5 bases). Germline CDR1 reads ENHRY; CDR2 reads SYGVKD. Trimming cost V 2 bases and J 3 bases, with 8 bases left between them. The CDR3 is made up of 13 amino acids. CDR3 sequence (DNA): TGTGCCATCAGTGAGGGAGGCTACTACGAGCAGTACTTC. This translates into CAISEGGYYEQYF.

The chain has TRBV5-4 and TRBJ2-1; D gene uncertain. The germline V and J ends were trimmed by 7 bases and 4 bases, with 6 bases remaining between them. The V gene's germline CDR1 is SGHNT and CDR2 YYREEE (reference sequence). The CDR3 covers 11 residues. CDR3 sequence (DNA): TGTGCCAGCTCAGTTTACAATGAGCAGTTCTTC. Encoded protein: CASSVYNEQFF.

This sequence joins TRBV27 and TRBJ1-2; D is unclear. The V and J ends lost 3 bases and 8 bases respectively, with 19 bases between them. In germline, CDR1 is MNHEY, CDR2 SMNVEV (reference sequence). The length of the CDR3 is 15 residues. The CDR3 here is CASSFSASRVGGYTF. The CDR3 DNA sequence: TGTGCCAGCAGTTTCTCCGCCAGTCGAGTCGGCGGCTACACCTTC.

This rearrangement joins TRBV7-9 to TRBJ1-2; TRBD1 matches at 8 bases. Germline V lookup: CDR1 SEHNR, CDR2 FQNEAQ (reference sequence). The CDR3 totals 16 residues. After removal of 4 bases from V and 4 bases from J, the junction contained 11 bases not matched to a gene. The DNA of the CDR3 is TGTGCCAGCAGCTCCTCCTCGGACAGGGAGGCCTATGGCTACACCTTC. This encodes CASSSSSDREAYGYTF.

The rearrangement links TRBV7-9 to TRBJ2-1, with D perhaps matching TRBD2 (6 bases). CDR1 and CDR2 (germline): SEHNR, FQNEAQ (reference sequence). V lost 5 bases, J lost 3 bases, and 14 bases lay in between. The CDR3 spans 15 residues. CDR3 amino acids: CASSESGRLYNEQFF. In DNA, the CDR3 is TGTGCCAGCAGCGAAAGCGGGCGGCTCTACAATGAGCAGTTCTTC.

The CDR3 nucleotides read TGTGCCAGCAGCTCCCGGCAGGGACGCTCCTACAATGAGCAGTTCTTC. It translates to CASSSRQGRSYNEQFF. V usage is TRBV9 and J usage is TRBJ2-1; D possibly uses TRBD1 or TRBD2 (5 bases each). The CDR3 is 16 residues long. Germline V lookup: CDR1 SGDLS, CDR2 YYNGEE. V was clipped by 4 bases and J by 0 bases, with 14 bases between them.

This chain connects TRBV5-5 to TRBJ2-3, with 7 bases matching TRBD2. The CDR3 length is 15 residues. V shed 5 bases and J 3 bases; nucleotides not matched to a gene: 9. CDR1 is SGHKS and CDR2 is YYEKEE in the germline V gene (reference sequence). The CDR3 DNA is TGTGCCAGCAGTGCAACTAGCGCTTTAACAGATACGCAGTATTTT. Translation gives CASSATSALTDTQYF.

The rearrangement joins TRBV25-1 to TRBJ2-6; D not certain. The CDR3 runs to 17 residues. The V gene's germline CDR1 is MGHDK and CDR2 SYGVNS. V lost 1 base and J lost 2, with 12 bases in between. CDR3 in DNA: TGTGCCAGCAGTGAATTTAAAAACCGGGCTGGGGCCAACGTCCTGACTTTC. It codes for CASSEFKNRAGANVLTF.

This sequence joins TRBV6-6 and TRBJ2-1, with 7 bases identical to TRBD2. In germline, CDR1 is MNHNY, CDR2 SVGAGI (reference sequence). The CDR3 has 14 amino acids. The ends lost 11 bases at V and 2 bases at J; junction bases unmatched: 9. The CDR3 protein is CAVQPGLTYNEQFF. The CDR3 DNA reads as TGTGCCGTACAACCGGGACTAACCTACAATGAGCAGTTCTTC.

CDR3 DNA sequence: TGTGCCAGCAGCCCCCGGGACGGGAACACTGAAGCTTTCTTT. This codes for CASSPRDGNTEAFF. V and J are TRBV7-9 and TRBJ1-1; possible D gene TRBD1, 5 bases. CDR3 length equals 14 residues. CDR1 and CDR2 (germline): SEHNR, FQNEAQ (reference sequence). Trimming removed 5 bases from V and 1 base from J, with 11 bases in between.

The gene calls are TRBV4-2 and TRBJ2-1, with a weak D call TRBD2 (5 bases). CDR1 and CDR2 from the germline V gene are LGHNA and YNFKEQ. V lost 0 bases, J lost 3 bases, and 12 bases lay in between. The CDR3 runs to 16 residues. The CDR3 DNA reads TGTGCCAGCAGCCAAGATCCGGGGTCGGGCTACAATGAGCAGTTCTTC. It encodes CASSQDPGSGYNEQFF.

The rearrangement uses TRBV19 and TRBJ1-1; a possible D gene is TRBD1 (5 bases). Germline V gene data show CDR1 as LNHDA and CDR2 as SQIVND (reference sequence). The CDR3 spans 13 residues. Deletions cut 2 bases from V and 4 bases from J, with 8 bases between. DNA of the CDR3: TGTGCCAGTAGTATAATGGGGGGCACTGAAGCTTTCTTT. Its protein is CASSIMGGTEAFF.